A single sample is the source of the 24 T cell receptor beta chains below, sequenced in a study of cytomegalovirus exposure and HLA in healthy donors. Produced via immunoSEQ multiplex PCR; TCRdb's table is partial and in-frame only. The sample yields about 160,000 clones, roughly 91% seen once. Source material: PBMCs. These receptors originate from a man younger than 35 in good health and CMV-seropositive.

As for this clone: A read error may account for a junction end that differs from germline. The chain is built from TRBV2 and TRBJ2-1, with a weak D call TRBD1 (6 bases). Germline CDR1 is SNHLY and CDR2 is FYNNEI. This CDR3 region has 13 residues. The CDR3 DNA sequence: TGTGCCAGCAGTGAAGCGGGACACCCAGGTTTTATCTTC. Its protein product is CASSEAGHPGFIF.

J is TRBJ2-1 and V is TRBV5-4; 12 nucleotides line up with TRBD2. Germline CDR1 is SGHNT and CDR2 is YYREEE (reference sequence). Trimming cost V 4 bases and J 8 bases; bases outside gene matches: 16. The length of the CDR3 is 18 residues. The CDR3 here is CASSQLAGGLKGRDEQFF. The CDR3, as DNA: TGTGCCAGCAGCCAACTAGCGGGAGGCCTAAAGGGTCGGGATGAGCAGTTCTTC.

This rearrangement joins TRBV28 to TRBJ1-5; D call uncertain. Trimming cost V 6 bases and J 7 bases, with 22 bases left between them. The CDR3 is 16 residues long. From germline, CDR1 is MDHEN and CDR2 SYDVKM. CDR3 sequence reads: CASSSTPGERKQPQHF. The CDR3 nucleotides are TGTGCCAGCAGCTCGACCCCCGGAGAAAGGAAACAGCCCCAGCATTTT.

The rearrangement uses TRBV7-6 and TRBJ2-7; 7 bases align to TRBD2. This CDR3 spans 15 amino acids. CDR1 SGHVS and CDR2 FNYEAQ come from the germline V gene. J lost 0 bases, V lost 5 bases, and 7 bases had no gene match. The CDR3 is CASSPSGGSSYEQYF. CDR3 sequence (DNA): TGTGCCAGCAGCCCGAGTGGCGGGAGCTCCTACGAGCAGTACTTC.

J is TRBJ1-2 and V is TRBV7-3; no reliable D call. Between the trimmed V and J ends, which lost 1 base and 6 bases, there was a span of 9 bases. CDR1 SGHTA and CDR2 FQGTGA come from the germline V gene. The CDR3 contains 13 residues. In nucleotides, the CDR3 is TGTGCCAGCAGCTTAAAGGTCGGGGATGGCTACACCTTC. As protein: CASSLKVGDGYTF.

This rearrangement joins TRBV6-5 to TRBJ2-7; 8 bases fit TRBD1. The CDR3 loop spans 13 amino acids. Trimming removed 5 bases from V and 5 bases from J; junction bases left unmatched: 5. Germline loops: CDR1 MNHEY, CDR2 SVGAGI. CDR3 nucleotide sequence: TGTGCCAGCAGTCAGGACAGGGACCACGAGCAGTACTTC. It yields the protein CASSQDRDHEQYF.

The chain links TRBV29-1 to TRBJ2-1, with 7 bases aligning to TRBD2. The CDR3 loop spans 15 amino acids. V dropped 3 bases and J dropped 6; count of bases not matched to a gene: 11. In germline, CDR1 is SQVTM, CDR2 ANQGSEA. CDR3 amino acids: CSVEVAGGFFNEQFF. In DNA form, the CDR3 reads TGCAGCGTTGAGGTAGCGGGCGGTTTTTTCAATGAGCAGTTCTTC.

In nucleotides, the CDR3 is TGTGCCAGCAGCTTGGAAGCGGGCCCCTACGAGCAGTACTTC. Protein: CASSLEAGPYEQYF. The rearrangement uses TRBV5-8 and TRBJ2-7; maybe TRBD2 (6 bases). Germline CDR1 and CDR2: SGHTS and YDEGEE. V was trimmed by 0 bases and J by 2 bases, leaving 9 bases between them. The length of the CDR3 is 14 residues.

The chain joins TRBV11-2 to TRBJ2-1; TRBD2 matches at 7 bases. Germline-derived CDR1 and CDR2 are SGHAT and FQNNGV. This CDR3 spans 15 amino acids. With V trimmed by 3 bases and J by 2 bases, 4 bases remained unmatched. CDR3 amino acids: CASSFGRPTYNEQFF. CDR3 nucleotides: TGTGCCAGCAGCTTCGGGAGGCCGACCTACAATGAGCAGTTCTTC.

V is TRBV5-1 and J is TRBJ2-1, with TRBD1 matching over 8 bases. Germline-derived CDR1 and CDR2 are SGHRS and YFSETQ. V lost 4 bases to trimming and J lost 6 bases; unmatched junction nucleotides: 15. The CDR3 is 17 residues long. The CDR3 region has the DNA TGCGCCAGCAGCCCGGGGACAGGATTGGTTCCAGCCAATGAGCAGTTCTTC. Translation: CASSPGTGLVPANEQFF.

The rearrangement links TRBV5-1 to TRBJ2-3; 11 positions match TRBD2. CDR3 size: 16 residues. In germline, CDR1 is SGHRS, CDR2 YFSETQ. V lost 1 base, J lost 2 bases, and 3 bases stayed unmatched. The DNA for the CDR3 is TGCGCCAGCAGCTTGTTAGCGGGAGGGCTCACAGATACGCAGTATTTT. Translating gives CASSLLAGGLTDTQYF.

V is TRBV19 and J is TRBJ2-1; 7 nucleotides agree with TRBD1. The CDR3 covers 18 residues. CDR1 and CDR2 (germline): LNHDA, SQIVND (reference sequence). The J segment lost 0 bases and the V segment lost 4 bases, leaving 12 bases of the junction unmatched. CDR3: CASSTRQGPRGSYNEQFF. CDR3 nucleotide sequence: TGTGCCAGTAGTACCCGACAGGGACCCAGAGGCTCCTACAATGAGCAGTTCTTC.

The rearrangement uses TRBV13 and TRBJ1-4; no firm D call. Trimming left V 0 bases short and J 8 bases short, with 13 bases between. The CDR3 spans 15 residues. Germline V gives CDR1 PRHDT, CDR2 FYEKMQ (reference sequence). The CDR3 DNA is TGTGCCAGCAGCTTAGGCCTCGAGGTTCGGGAAAAACTGTTTTTT. It is translated as CASSLGLEVREKLFF.

The rearrangement uses TRBV28 and TRBJ2-1; 11 nucleotides agree with TRBD1. Per germline, CDR1 MDHEN and CDR2 SYDVKM. Germline trimming cut 4 bases from V and 8 bases from J; bases unmatched to any gene: 7. This CDR3 is 15 amino acids long. CDR3 nucleotides: TGTGCCAGCAGTTACCCTGGACAGGGGGCCGATGAGCAGTTCTTC. Translating gives CASSYPGQGADEQFF.

This clone occurred once. The chain links TRBV13 to TRBJ2-7; TRBD2 matches at 11 bases. Germline lookup yields CDR1 PRHDT and CDR2 FYEKMQ (reference sequence). The length of the CDR3 is 14 residues. J gave up 5 bases and V 3 bases, and 3 bases lay outside the gene matches. CDR3 in amino acids: CASSFRLAGHEQYF. The DNA of the CDR3 is TGTGCCAGCAGCTTTCGACTAGCGGGGCACGAGCAGTACTTC.

The chain combines TRBV7-8 with TRBJ2-7, with D perhaps matching TRBD1 (5 bases). This CDR3 contains 14 residues. Per germline, CDR1 SGHVS and CDR2 FQNEAQ. Deletions cut 6 bases from V and 4 bases from J, with 16 bases between. CDR3 in DNA: TGTGCCAGCAGACCCAGGGTTTCCGGTTACGAGCAGTACTTC. Protein: CASRPRVSGYEQYF.

This chain connects TRBV7-9 to TRBJ2-7; D is unclear. V was pared by 1 base and J by 5 bases, with 9 bases between. Germline lookup yields CDR1 SEHNR and CDR2 FQNEAQ (reference sequence). This CDR3 comprises 13 residues. The CDR3 DNA sequence: TGTGCCAGCAGCTTAGGAGATTTTCACGAGCAGTACTTC. The encoded protein is CASSLGDFHEQYF.

The V gene is TRBV19, the J gene TRBJ2-3, with D uncertain. The CDR3 length is 13 residues. V shed 5 bases and J shed 2 bases, with 8 bases lying between them. CDR1 is LNHDA and CDR2 is SQIVND in the germline V gene (reference sequence). CDR3 DNA: TGTGCCAGTAGTTGGCCTGCCACAGATACGCAGTATTTT. Encoded protein: CASSWPATDTQYF.

The V gene is TRBV19, the J gene TRBJ2-7; 7 bases map to TRBD1. Germline values: CDR1 LNHDA, CDR2 SQIVND (reference sequence). Unmatched junction bases numbered 3, after V lost 5 bases and J lost 2 bases. This CDR3 has 13 residues. CDR3 amino acids: CASSAQGAYEQYF. In DNA form, the CDR3 reads TGTGCCAGTAGTGCCCAGGGGGCCTACGAGCAGTACTTC.

This chain connects TRBV6-1 to TRBJ2-7, with D tentatively TRBD1 (5 bases). Germline assignment: CDR1 MNHNS and CDR2 SASEGT. This CDR3 has 15 residues. Trimming pared 3 bases from V and 0 bases from J, leaving 12 bases between. The CDR3 protein is CASSDRVMVSYEQYF. As DNA, the CDR3 is TGTGCCAGCAGTGACAGGGTCATGGTCTCCTACGAGCAGTACTTC.

The chain carries TRBV4-1 and TRBJ2-5; TRBD2 matches 10 bases. The CDR3 loop spans 16 amino acids. After removal of 0 bases from V and 5 bases from J, the junction contained 6 bases not matched to a gene. The germline gives CDR1 MGHRA, CDR2 YSYEKL. The CDR3 coding sequence is TGCGCCAGCAGCCAAGAAGGGCTAGCGGGGGATGAGACCCAGTACTTC. It specifies CASSQEGLAGDETQYF.

The chain couples TRBV28 to TRBJ1-1, with D unclear. From germline, CDR1 is MDHEN and CDR2 SYDVKM. V was clipped by 3 bases and J by 0 bases, with 8 bases between them. This CDR3 is 14 amino acids long. DNA of the CDR3: TGTGCCAGCAGTTTTAGGCGGATGAACACTGAAGCTTTCTTT. Translation gives CASSFRRMNTEAFF. Filled out from reference TRBV28 and TRBJ1-1, the complete variable domain reads DVKVTQSSRYLVKRTGEKVFLECVQDMDHENMFWYRQDPGLGLRLIYFSYDVKMKEKGDIPEGYSVSREKKERFSLILESASTNQTSMYLCASSFRRMNTEAFFGQGTRLTVV.

This clone has a single count. The gene calls are TRBV9 and TRBJ2-7; the match to TRBD2 covers 16 bases. Germline trimming cut 4 bases from V and 7 bases from J; bases unmatched to any gene: 5. This CDR3 has 15 residues. Germline assignment: CDR1 SGDLS and CDR2 YYNGEE. The CDR3 DNA reads TGTGCCAGCAGCCCTGGGACTAGCGGGAGGGGTGAGCAGTACTTC. Its translation is CASSPGTSGRGEQYF. Combining the CDR3 with reference TRBV9 and TRBJ2-7 gives the whole variable domain DSGVTQTPKHLITATGQRVTLRCSPRSGDLSVYWYQQSLDQGLQFLIQYYNGEERAKGNILERFSAQQFPDLHSELNLSSLELGDSALYFCASSPGTSGRGEQYFGPGTRLTVT.

The J gene is TRBJ1-2, the V gene TRBV7-9; D perhaps matches TRBD1 (5 bases). The length of the CDR3 is 15 residues. Germline V gene data show CDR1 as SEHNR and CDR2 as FQNEAQ (reference sequence). Between the trimmed V and J ends, which lost 1 base and 4 bases, there was a span of 13 bases. This chain's CDR3 is CASSLVAGKTYGYTF. CDR3 sequence (DNA): TGTGCCAGCAGCTTAGTGGCAGGGAAAACCTATGGCTACACCTTC. Combining the CDR3 with reference TRBV7-9 and TRBJ1-2 gives the whole variable domain DTGVSQNPRHKITKRGQNVTFRCDPISEHNRLYWYRQTLGQGPEFLTYFQNEAQLEKSRLLSDRFSAERPKGSFSTLEIQRTEQGDSAMYLCASSLVAGKTYGYTFGSGTRLTVV.